This record concerns one T cell receptor beta chain sequence. The CDR3 has 15 residues. The V gene's germline CDR1 is SQVTM and CDR2 ANQGSEA. With 4 bases clipped from V and 3 bases from J, the junction kept 8 bases outside the gene matches. This sample is part of a study of blood T cell repertoires in COVID-19. As for the study in general: The United States, Italy and Spain provided the acute and convalescent COVID-19 samples.

Method: immunoSEQ multiplex PCR; TCRdb's copy keeps in-frame clones and lacks some. The table records more than 140,000 clones, under 85% of them present only once. The source material was peripheral blood. The TCR sequence derives from a human donor in a cohort sampled during active COVID-19. The chain is built from TRBV29-1 and TRBJ2-3, with TRBD2 matching 9 bases. In DNA, the CDR3 is TGCAGCGTTGCCCCTATGGCGGGAGGGACAGATACGCAGTATTTT. Translating it yields CSVAPMAGGTDTQYF.